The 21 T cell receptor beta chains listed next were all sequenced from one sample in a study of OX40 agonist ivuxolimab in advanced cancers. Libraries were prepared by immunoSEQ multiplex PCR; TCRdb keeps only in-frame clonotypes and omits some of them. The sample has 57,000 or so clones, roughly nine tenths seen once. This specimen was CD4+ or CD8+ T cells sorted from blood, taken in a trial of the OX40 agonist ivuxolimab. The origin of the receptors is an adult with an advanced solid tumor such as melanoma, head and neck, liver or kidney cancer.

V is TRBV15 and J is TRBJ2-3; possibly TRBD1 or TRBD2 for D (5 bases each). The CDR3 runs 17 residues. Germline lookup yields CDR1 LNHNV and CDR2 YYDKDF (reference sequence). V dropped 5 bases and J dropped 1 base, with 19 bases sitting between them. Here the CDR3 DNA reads TGTGCCACCAGCGGTCGGGACGGACTCCCAGGCACAGATACGCAGTATTTT. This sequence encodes CATSGRDGLPGTDTQYF.

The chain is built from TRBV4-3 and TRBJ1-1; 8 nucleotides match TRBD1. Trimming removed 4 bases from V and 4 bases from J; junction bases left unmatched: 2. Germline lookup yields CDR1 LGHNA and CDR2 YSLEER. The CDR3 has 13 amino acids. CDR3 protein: CASSPTGGTEAFF. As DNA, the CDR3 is TGCGCCAGCAGCCCTACAGGGGGCACTGAAGCTTTCTTT.

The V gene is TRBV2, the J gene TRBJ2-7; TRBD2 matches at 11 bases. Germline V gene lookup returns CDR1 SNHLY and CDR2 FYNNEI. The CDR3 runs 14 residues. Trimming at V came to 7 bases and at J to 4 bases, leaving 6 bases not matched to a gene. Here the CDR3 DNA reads TGTGCCAGCATCGAACTAGCGGGAGCATACGAGCAGTACTTC. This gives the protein CASIELAGAYEQYF.

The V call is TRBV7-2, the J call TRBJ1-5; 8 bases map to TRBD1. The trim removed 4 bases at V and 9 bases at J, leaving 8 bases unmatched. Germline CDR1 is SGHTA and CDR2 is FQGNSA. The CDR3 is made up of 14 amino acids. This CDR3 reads CASSSGTGMTPQHF. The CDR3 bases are TGTGCCAGCAGCTCAGGGACAGGAATGACGCCCCAGCATTTT.

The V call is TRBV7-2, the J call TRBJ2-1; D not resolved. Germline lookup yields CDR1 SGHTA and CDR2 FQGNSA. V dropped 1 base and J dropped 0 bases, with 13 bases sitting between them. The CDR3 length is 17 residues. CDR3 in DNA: TGTGCCAGCAGCTTAGGCCCCCGGGCGAGCTCCTACAATGAGCAGTTCTTC. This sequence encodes CASSLGPRASSYNEQFF.

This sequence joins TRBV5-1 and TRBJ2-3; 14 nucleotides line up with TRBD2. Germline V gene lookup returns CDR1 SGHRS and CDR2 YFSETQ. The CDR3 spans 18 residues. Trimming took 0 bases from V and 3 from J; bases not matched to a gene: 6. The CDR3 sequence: CASSLGLAGGPWTDTQYF. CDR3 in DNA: TGCGCCAGCAGCTTGGGACTAGCGGGAGGGCCTTGGACAGATACGCAGTATTTT. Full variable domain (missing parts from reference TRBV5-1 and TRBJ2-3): KAGVTQTPRYLIKTRGQQVTLSCSPISGHRSVSWYQQTPGQGLQFLFEYFSETQRNKGNFPGRFSGRQFSNSRSEMNVSTLELGDSALYLCASSLGLAGGPWTDTQYFGPGTRLTVL.

The CDR3 protein is CASSLAGAANEKLFF. CDR3 sequence (DNA): TGTGCCAGCAGCTTAGCGGGGGCGGCTAATGAAAAACTGTTTTTT. This rearrangement joins TRBV7-2 to TRBJ1-4, with D perhaps TRBD1 (6 bases). Germline V CDR1 and CDR2: SGHTA, FQGNSA. Trimming cost V 0 bases and J 3 bases, with 8 bases left between them. The CDR3 spans 15 residues.

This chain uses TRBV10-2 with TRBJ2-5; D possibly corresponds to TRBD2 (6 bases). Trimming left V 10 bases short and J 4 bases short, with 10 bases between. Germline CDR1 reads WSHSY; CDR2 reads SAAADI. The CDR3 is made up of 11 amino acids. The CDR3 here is CATSRGETQYF. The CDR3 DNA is TGCGCCACCTCGCGGGGAGAGACCCAGTACTTC.

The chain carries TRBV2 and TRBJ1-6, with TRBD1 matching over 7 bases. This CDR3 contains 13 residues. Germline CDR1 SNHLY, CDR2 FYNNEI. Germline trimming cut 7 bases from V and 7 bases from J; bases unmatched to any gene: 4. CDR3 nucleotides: TGTGCCAGCATCACAGGGGTAAATTCACCCCTCCACTTT. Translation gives CASITGVNSPLHF.

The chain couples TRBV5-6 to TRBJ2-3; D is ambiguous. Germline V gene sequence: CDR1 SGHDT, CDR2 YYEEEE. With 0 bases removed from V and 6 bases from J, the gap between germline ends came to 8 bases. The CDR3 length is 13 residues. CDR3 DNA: TGTGCCAGCAGCTTGGGGCAGACGGATACGCAGTATTTT. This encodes CASSLGQTDTQYF. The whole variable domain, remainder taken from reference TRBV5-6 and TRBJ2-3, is DAGVTQSPTHLIKTRGQQVTLRCSPKSGHDTVSWYQQALGQGPQFIFQYYEEEERQRGNFPDRFSGHQFPNYSSELNVNALLLGDSALYLCASSLGQTDTQYFGPGTRLTVL.

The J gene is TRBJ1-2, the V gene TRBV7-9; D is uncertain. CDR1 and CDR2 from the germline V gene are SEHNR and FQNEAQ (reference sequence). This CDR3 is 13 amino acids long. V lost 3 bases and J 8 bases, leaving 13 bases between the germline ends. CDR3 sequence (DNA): TGTGCCAGCAGCTTTCCCGGGTCTTTGGGCTACACCTTC. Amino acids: CASSFPGSLGYTF. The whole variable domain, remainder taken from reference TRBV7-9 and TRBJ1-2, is DTGVSQNPRHKITKRGQNVTFRCDPISEHNRLYWYRQTLGQGPEFLTYFQNEAQLEKSRLLSDRFSAERPKGSFSTLEIQRTEQGDSAMYLCASSFPGSLGYTFGSGTRLTVV.

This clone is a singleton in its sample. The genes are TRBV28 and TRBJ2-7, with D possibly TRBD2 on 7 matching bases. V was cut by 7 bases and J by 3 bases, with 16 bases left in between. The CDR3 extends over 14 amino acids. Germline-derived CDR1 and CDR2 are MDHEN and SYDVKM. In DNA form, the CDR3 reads TGTGCCAGCATAGGGGGTCTAGCGGTCTACGAGCAGTACTTC. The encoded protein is CASIGGLAVYEQYF.

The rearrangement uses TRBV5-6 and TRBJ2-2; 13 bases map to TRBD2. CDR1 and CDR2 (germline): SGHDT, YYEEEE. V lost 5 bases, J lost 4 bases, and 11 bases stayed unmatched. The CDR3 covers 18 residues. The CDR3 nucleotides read TGTGCCAGCAGTACCGGGACTAGCGGGACGGTTAGCACCGGGGAGCTGTTTTTT. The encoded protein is CASSTGTSGTVSTGELFF. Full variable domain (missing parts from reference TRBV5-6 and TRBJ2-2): DAGVTQSPTHLIKTRGQQVTLRCSPKSGHDTVSWYQQALGQGPQFIFQYYEEEERQRGNFPDRFSGHQFPNYSSELNVNALLLGDSALYLCASSTGTSGTVSTGELFFGEGSRLTVL.

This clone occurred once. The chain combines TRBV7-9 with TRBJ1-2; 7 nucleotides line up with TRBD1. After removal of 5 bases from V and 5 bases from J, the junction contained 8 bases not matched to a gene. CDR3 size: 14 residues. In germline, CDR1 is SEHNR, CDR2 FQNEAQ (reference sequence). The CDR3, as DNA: TGTGCCAGCAGCCCTGGACAGGTCTTTTATGGCTACACCTTC. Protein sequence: CASSPGQVFYGYTF.

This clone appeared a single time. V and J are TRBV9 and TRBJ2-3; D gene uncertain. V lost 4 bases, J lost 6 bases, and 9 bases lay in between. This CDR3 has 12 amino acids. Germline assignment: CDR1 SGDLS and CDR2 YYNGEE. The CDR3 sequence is CASSPPSDTQYF. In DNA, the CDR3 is TGTGCCAGCAGCCCCCCTTCTGATACGCAGTATTTT.

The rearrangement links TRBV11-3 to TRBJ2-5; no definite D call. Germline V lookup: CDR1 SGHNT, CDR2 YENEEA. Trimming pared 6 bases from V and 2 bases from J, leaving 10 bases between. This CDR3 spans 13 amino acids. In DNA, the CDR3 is TGTGCCAGCAGAATCGAAGCGCAAGAGACCCAGTACTTC. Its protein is CASRIEAQETQYF.

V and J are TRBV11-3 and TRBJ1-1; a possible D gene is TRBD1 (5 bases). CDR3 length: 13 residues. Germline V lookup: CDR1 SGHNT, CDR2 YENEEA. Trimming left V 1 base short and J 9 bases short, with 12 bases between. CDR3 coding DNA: TGTGCCAGCAGCTTAGGGACAAAAACCAAAGCTTTCTTT. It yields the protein CASSLGTKTKAFF. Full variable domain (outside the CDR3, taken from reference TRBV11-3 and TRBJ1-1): EAGVVQSPRYKIIEKKQPVAFWCNPISGHNTLYWYLQNLGQGPELLIRYENEEAVDDSQLPKDRFSAERLKGVDSTLKIQPAELGDSAVYLCASSLGTKTKAFFGQGTRLTVV.

The CDR3 is CASSPGTGGYEQYF. The CDR3 region has the DNA TGTGCCAGCTCACCCGGGACCGGGGGCTACGAGCAGTACTTC. V is TRBV18 and J is TRBJ2-7, with D maybe TRBD2 (6 bases). The CDR3 runs to 14 residues. CDR1 is KGHSH and CDR2 is LQKENI in the germline V gene. The V gene lost 3 bases and the J gene lost 3 bases, with 12 bases spanning the gap.

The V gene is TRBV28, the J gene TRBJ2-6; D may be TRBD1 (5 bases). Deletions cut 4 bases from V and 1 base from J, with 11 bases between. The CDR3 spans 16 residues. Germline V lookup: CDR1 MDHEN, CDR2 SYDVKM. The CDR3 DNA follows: TGTGCCAGCAGTTCGCCTCCAGGGTCTGGGGCCAACGTCCTGACTTTC. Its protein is CASSSPPGSGANVLTF.

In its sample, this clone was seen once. This CDR3 is CASSKTGQTYEQYF. CDR3 DNA: TGTGCCAGCAGCAAAACGGGACAAACCTACGAGCAGTACTTC. The V gene is TRBV9, the J gene TRBJ2-7; the D gene is possibly TRBD1 (6 bases). Trimming took 4 bases from V and 2 from J, leaving 13 bases between them. The germline gives CDR1 SGDLS, CDR2 YYNGEE. The CDR3 runs to 14 residues.

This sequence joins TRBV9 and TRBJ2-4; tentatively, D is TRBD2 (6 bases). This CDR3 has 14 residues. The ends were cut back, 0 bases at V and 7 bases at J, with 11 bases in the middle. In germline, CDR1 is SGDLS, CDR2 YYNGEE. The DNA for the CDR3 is TGTGCCAGCAGCGTAGATGCTAGCGCGAACATTCAGTACTTC. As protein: CASSVDASANIQYF.